The present T cell receptor beta chain was sequenced within a study of somatic mutations in cytotoxic T cells in rheumatoid arthritis. Authors' methods: Patient CD8+ clones bigger than 1% seldom lined up with published virus-specific TCRB sequences. The assay was immunoSEQ multiplex PCR, and TCRdb's table has in-frame clones only and misses some. V and J calls and clone size are given by that table; D and trimming were obtained from the DNA. There are roughly 14,000 clones in the sample; over 75% occur only once, and approximately 15% lies in the top ten. CDR1 SGHNT and CDR2 YENEEA come from the germline V gene. Losses at the gene ends were 2 bases for V and 6 bases for J; bases not matched to a gene: 3. The CDR3 has 14 amino acids.

The sample consisted of CD8+ T cells sorted from blood. The V call is TRBV11-3, the J call TRBJ2-2; 7 positions agree with TRBD1. This sequence originates from an adult with rheumatoid arthritis. The DNA for the CDR3 is TGTGCCAGCAGCTTAAACAGGGGAGCCGGGGAGCTGTTTTTT. Protein: CASSLNRGAGELFF.